This is a list of T cell receptor beta chains from one sample in a study of T-cell memory formation after mild COVID-19. TCRdb reprocessed the 5' RACE reads via MiXCR and lists one record per CDR3 protein. Among 540,000 or so distinct CDR3 sequences listed, 20% were seen once. Sequencing was carried out using PBMCs or a T cell subset sorted from them (not recorded which). The receptor source for this set is an adult woman who had mild COVID-19 (a few samples of this study predate the infection). Cell type and time point are not known. The CDR3 runs from the conserved cysteine through the conserved F or W. The D gene is left open where the match is weak. Expanded clones get a size class; other rows say once, few or many, or leave the size out.

>TRBV7-3|few|TRBD2|TRBJ2-1
TGTGCCAGCAGCTTAAGGGGCAGGGGACTAGCGGGAGGTCGGCAGTTCTTC
CASSLRGRGLAGGRQFF
>TRBV27|few|NA|TRBJ2-7
TGTGCCAGCAGTTCGGACAGTGTGAGCTCCTACGAGCAGTACTTC
CASSSDSVSSYEQYF
>TRBV24-1|few|NA|TRBJ2-1
TGTGCCACCAGTGTCACGACTGAGGCCGCACACAATGAGCAGTTCTTC
CATSVTTEAAHNEQFF
>TRBV19|few|TRBD2|TRBJ2-7
TGTGCCAGTAGAGTTAGCGGGAGGGCTTACGAGCAGTACTTC
CASRVSGRAYEQYF
>TRBV4-1|few|TRBD1|TRBJ1-2
TGCGCCAGCAGCCAGCTACCAGGGGGGTATGGCTACACCTTC
CASSQLPGGYGYTF
>TRBV7-6|NA|NA|TRBJ2-1
TGTGCCAGCAGCTTAGAAGGGCGGGGAGTCTGGGTCTACAATGAGCAGTTCTTC
CASSLEGRGVWVYNEQFF
>TRBV7-4|NA|NA|TRBJ1-6
TGTGCCAGCAGCTTCCCCGGGGACGAGAGCTCCTATAATTCACCCCTCCACTTT
CASSFPGDESSYNSPLHF
>TRBV29-1|NA|NA|TRBJ2-1
TGCAGCGTTGAAGTCCTATTAAATGAGCAGTTCTTC
CSVEVLLNEQFF
>TRBV20-1|NA|TRBD1|TRBJ2-7
TGCAGTGCGAACAGGGACAGGTTATTCCCCGAGCAGTACTTC
CSANRDRLFPEQYF
>TRBV7-9|few|NA|TRBJ1-5
TGTGCCAGCAGCTCACTGGACACCTATCAGCCCCAGCATTTT
CASSSLDTYQPQHF
>TRBV11-1|many|TRBD2|TRBJ2-5
TGTGCCAGCAGCTTAGCGTGGATAGCGGGGGTTGAGACCCAGTACTTC
CASSLAWIAGVETQYF
>TRBV29-1|NA|TRBD2|TRBJ2-1
TGCAGCGTCAGCGGGGGCGGCAATGAGCAGTTCTTC
CSVSGGGNEQFF
>TRBV7-2|few|NA|TRBJ1-5
TGTGCCAGCAGCTTTCGAGCATTCAATAGCAATCAGCCCCAGCATTTT
CASSFRAFNSNQPQHF
>TRBV6-5|NA|NA|TRBJ2-7
TGTGCCAGCAGCCCGACGGGCGGGATAGCCTACGAGCAGTACTTC
CASSPTGGIAYEQYF
>TRBV12-3/TRBV12-4|NA|NA|TRBJ2-4
TGTGCCAGCAGTTCCCCCCTACAGGTTCAGTACTTC
CASSSPLQVQYF
>TRBV7-3|few|TRBD2|TRBJ2-3
TGTGCCAGCAGCCTCAGCGGGGTTTCAGATACGCAGTATTTT
CASSLSGVSDTQYF
>TRBV29-1|NA|NA|TRBJ2-5
TGCAGCGTTGTTTTCCGGTCCCCAGGGACCCAGTACTTC
CSVVFRSPGTQYF
>TRBV5-1|few|TRBD1|TRBJ2-1
TGCGCCAGCGCCTCAACAGGGGTGGGCAATGAGCAGTTCTTC
CASASTGVGNEQFF
>TRBV19|few|NA|TRBJ1-4
TGTGCCAGCAGGGCAACTAATGAAAAACTGTTTTTT
CASRATNEKLFF
>TRBV15|few|NA|TRBJ2-1
TGTGCCACCAGCAGAGCAGCCCCCCGCACGGGGAAGCCTTACAATGAGCAGTTCTTC
CATSRAAPRTGKPYNEQFF
>TRBV7-2|NA|TRBD1|TRBJ1-5
TGTGCCAGCAGCTTCCAGAAAGGGGGCGTAGGTAGCAATCAGCCCCAGCATTTT
CASSFQKGGVGSNQPQHF
>TRBV5-1|once|NA|TRBJ1-1
TGCGCCAGCAGCCCTGGGGTCACCATGAACACTGAAGCTTTCTTT
CASSPGVTMNTEAFF
>TRBV7-9|NA|TRBD2|TRBJ2-1
TGTGCCAGCAGCCCCTGGACTAGCGGGAAAATGGGGCAGTTCTTC
CASSPWTSGKMGQFF
>TRBV6-6|few|NA|TRBJ2-1
TGTGCCAGCAGCCGAAATCGACAGGGAGGAAATTACAATGAGCAGTTCTTC
CASSRNRQGGNYNEQFF
>TRBV3-1|NA|NA|TRBJ1-3
TGTGCCAGCAGCCAAGGGCTCAACTCTGGAAACACCATATATTTT
CASSQGLNSGNTIYF
>TRBV5-1|NA|NA|TRBJ2-3
TGCGCCAGCAGCTCTGCAAGGGGACCAGTCACAGATACGCAGTATTTT
CASSSARGPVTDTQYF
>TRBV5-1|few|NA|TRBJ2-2
TGCGCCAGCTGGGGGACAACCGCGAACACCGGGGAGCTGTTTTTT
CASWGTTANTGELFF
>TRBV14|few|NA|TRBJ2-1
TGTGCCAGCAGCCAAGGTAGCCTCCACTACAATGAGCAGTTCTTC
CASSQGSLHYNEQFF
>TRBV6-5|NA|NA|TRBJ1-2
TGTGCCAGCAGTTACGGGCAGGGAGGTGGCTACACCTTC
CASSYGQGGGYTF
>TRBV6-2/TRBV6-3|NA|TRBD1|TRBJ2-3
TGTGCCAGCAGTTACGGGGACAGGCTACTCACAGATACGCAGTATTTT
CASSYGDRLLTDTQYF
>TRBV5-6|NA|TRBD1|TRBJ1-2
TGTGCCAGCAGCCCCCAGCCAGGGGGCGCGGGGAACTATGGCTACACCTTC
CASSPQPGGAGNYGYTF
>TRBV27|few|NA|TRBJ1-2
TGTGCCAGCAGTTTATGGGGACGGCCGAGTATGGGGGTTGGCTACACCTTC
CASSLWGRPSMGVGYTF
>TRBV5-1|few|NA|TRBJ1-1
TGCGCCAACCAACTCGATACAGGGTCCCCTGAAGCTTTCTTT
CANQLDTGSPEAFF
>TRBV5-6|many|NA|TRBJ2-2
TGTGCCAGCAGCCCTCTGGCGTCCGGGGAGCTGTTTTTT
CASSPLASGELFF
>TRBV29-1|NA|NA|TRBJ2-7
TGCAGCGTTAAAGCAGGGCCCTACGAGCAGTACTTC
CSVKAGPYEQYF
>TRBV7-8|NA|NA|TRBJ2-3
TGTGCCAGCAGGGTAGTTCTGCACGGCACAGATACGCAGTATTTT
CASRVVLHGTDTQYF
>TRBV28|NA|NA|TRBJ1-2
TGTGCCAGCACGGACACGGCGGGTGGCTACACCTTC
CASTDTAGGYTF
>TRBV7-9|NA|NA|TRBJ2-7
TGTGCCACGGGGACGACGGGCGGCGAGCAGTACTTC
CATGTTGGEQYF
>TRBV12-3/TRBV12-4|NA|TRBD2|TRBJ2-5
TGTGCCAGCAGAACCCTCCCGGGACTAGCGGACCAAGGGACCCAGTACTTC
CASRTLPGLADQGTQYF
>TRBV12-3/TRBV12-4|NA|TRBD2|TRBJ2-3
TGTGCCAGCAGTTTAGAGGCCCTAGCGGGGCACACAGATACGCAGTATTTT
CASSLEALAGHTDTQYF
>TRBV19|few|NA|TRBJ1-2
TGTGCCAGTAGTATAGGCCGGGATGGCTACACCTTC
CASSIGRDGYTF
>TRBV6-2/TRBV6-3|NA|NA|TRBJ2-7
TGTGCCAGCAGTACCTCGGGGGAGTCCTACGAGCAGTACTTC
CASSTSGESYEQYF
>TRBV6-1|few|NA|TRBJ2-7
TGTGCCAGCAGTGAATGGGGCAGGGGTTCCTACGAGCAGTACTTC
CASSEWGRGSYEQYF
>TRBV25-1|few|NA|TRBJ2-1
TGTGCCAGCAGTGATACCGGGACGGGAAGCTCCTACAATGAGCAGTTCTTC
CASSDTGTGSSYNEQFF
>TRBV24-1|NA|NA|TRBJ2-7
TGTGCCACCAGTGATTCGGGCCTGAGCTCCTACGAGCAGTACTTC
CATSDSGLSSYEQYF
>TRBV12-3/TRBV12-4|many|NA|TRBJ2-4
TGTGCCAGCAGTTTAAAGGAACCCAACATTCAGTACTTC
CASSLKEPNIQYF
>TRBV12-3/TRBV12-4|many|TRBD2|TRBJ2-7
TGTGCCAGCAGTTTTCGTACTAGCGGGGCTAATTTC
CASSFRTSGANF
>TRBV20-1|NA|NA|TRBJ1-4
TGCAGTGCCCAAAACCGCGCAACTAATGAAAAACTGTTTTTT
CSAQNRATNEKLFF
>TRBV7-2|many|NA|TRBJ1-3
TGTGCCAGCAGCTTACAAGGGACGACTGGAAACACCATATATTTT
CASSLQGTTGNTIYF
>TRBV7-9|NA|TRBD1|TRBJ2-7
TGTGCCAGCAGCTCCCCCGTAGGGACAGGGGGGAAGGAGCAGTACTTC
CASSSPVGTGGKEQYF
>TRBV5-5|many|NA|TRBJ2-1
TGTGCCAGCAGCTTGGGTTCAGCTAGGGAGCAGTTCTTC
CASSLGSAREQFF
>TRBV24-1|NA|TRBD1|TRBJ2-3
TGTGCCACCAGTGATTGGGGACAGGAGATCACAGATACGCAGTATTTT
CATSDWGQEITDTQYF
>TRBV7-3|NA|NA|TRBJ1-1
TGTGCCAGCAGCTTAAGCGTTTCAGGGACTGAAGCTTTCTTT
CASSLSVSGTEAFF
>TRBV30|few|NA|TRBJ2-2
TGTGCCTGGAGTGAAGGGGTAGGGGTTAACACCGGGGAGCTGTTTTTT
CAWSEGVGVNTGELFF
>TRBV7-9|NA|TRBD2|TRBJ2-5
TGTGCCAGCAGCTTATTGCTAGCGGGGGAAGAGACCCAGTACTTC
CASSLLLAGEETQYF